The 9 T cell receptor beta chains below come from one sample, sequenced in a study of T cell changes during pregnancy in multiple sclerosis. Here immunoSEQ multiplex PCR was the method, and the copy in TCRdb shows in-frame clones only, minus some. The sample includes approximately 100,000 clones, about 90% of them seen just once. Sequencing was performed on peripheral blood, taken in the second trimester of pregnancy. Receptors were obtained from a female donor with multiple sclerosis, enrolled in a pregnancy study.

The genes are TRBV6-1 and TRBJ2-3; TRBD2 aligns across 8 bases. The CDR3 is 15 residues long. The germline CDR1 and CDR2 sequences are MNHNS and SASEGT. V trimming: 3 bases; J trimming: 0 bases; junction bases outside the gene matches: 2. This CDR3 reads CASSEASGSTDTQYF. The CDR3 DNA reads as TGTGCCAGCAGTGAGGCTAGCGGGAGCACAGATACGCAGTATTTT.

The chain recombines TRBV2 with TRBJ2-3; no firm D call. Trimming pared 2 bases from V and 5 bases from J, leaving 17 bases between. Germline CDR1 is SNHLY and CDR2 is FYNNEI. The CDR3 is 16 amino acids. In nucleotides, the CDR3 is TGTGCCAGCAGTGAAAGATGGCAGACTTTGAGAGATACGCAGTATTTT. Protein sequence: CASSERWQTLRDTQYF. The full variable domain, its missing parts supplied by reference TRBV2 and TRBJ2-3, is EPEVTQTPSHQVTQMGQEVILRCVPISNHLYFYWYRQILGQKVEFLVSFYNNEISEKSEIFDDQFSVERPDGSNFTLKIRSTKLEDSAMYFCASSERWQTLRDTQYFGPGTRLTVL.

The V call is TRBV28, the J call TRBJ1-2, with D possibly TRBD1 on 5 matching bases. The germline V gene has CDR1 MDHEN and CDR2 SYDVKM. The CDR3 is made up of 13 amino acids. The V and J ends lost 2 bases and 2 bases respectively, with 6 bases between them. The CDR3 here is CASSLQGNYGYTF. As DNA, the CDR3 is TGTGCCAGCAGTTTACAGGGCAACTATGGCTACACCTTC.

J is TRBJ2-2 and V is TRBV2, with unresolved D. This CDR3 is 14 amino acids long. Germline loops: CDR1 SNHLY, CDR2 FYNNEI. The ends were cut back, 7 bases at V and 6 bases at J, with 15 bases in the middle. The CDR3 region is CASKSTTVPGELFF. CDR3 coding DNA: TGTGCCAGCAAATCGACAACGGTCCCCGGGGAGCTGTTTTTT.

The chain combines TRBV11-2 with TRBJ2-7; no clear D gene. The germline V gene encodes CDR1 SGHAT and CDR2 FQNNGV. CDR3 length equals 13 residues. Trimming took 5 bases from V and 4 from J, leaving 12 bases between them. CDR3 DNA sequence: TGTGCCAGCAGCCGGCCCCCTAGGTACGAGCAGTACTTC. As protein: CASSRPPRYEQYF. Combining the CDR3 with reference TRBV11-2 and TRBJ2-7 gives the whole variable domain EAGVAQSPRYKIIEKRQSVAFWCNPISGHATLYWYQQILGQGPKLLIQFQNNGVVDDSQLPKDRFSAERLKGVDSTLKIQPAKLEDSAVYLCASSRPPRYEQYFGPGTRLTVT.

V is TRBV7-9 and J is TRBJ1-1; TRBD1 matches 10 bases. V lost 3 bases to trimming and J lost 0 bases; unmatched junction nucleotides: 1. Germline loops: CDR1 SEHNR, CDR2 FQNEAQ (reference sequence). There are 15 residues in the CDR3. The DNA of the CDR3 is TGTGCCAGCAGCTTGGACAGGGGGGTGAACACTGAAGCTTTCTTT. Amino acids: CASSLDRGVNTEAFF. Filled out from reference TRBV7-9 and TRBJ1-1, the complete variable domain reads DTGVSQNPRHKITKRGQNVTFRCDPISEHNRLYWYRQTLGQGPEFLTYFQNEAQLEKSRLLSDRFSAERPKGSFSTLEIQRTEQGDSAMYLCASSLDRGVNTEAFFGQGTRLTVV.

The V gene is TRBV7-9, the J gene TRBJ2-2; D perhaps matches TRBD2 (5 bases). V was clipped by 7 bases and J by 1 base, with 13 bases between them. This CDR3 has 15 residues. The germline gives CDR1 SEHNR, CDR2 FQNEAQ (reference sequence). The chain's CDR3 is CASTPPSGNTGELFF. CDR3 in DNA: TGTGCCAGCACCCCCCCAAGCGGGAACACCGGGGAGCTGTTTTTT.

The chain employs TRBV7-9 and TRBJ2-7; 7 bases are shared with TRBD1. This CDR3 comprises 12 residues. V was pared by 5 bases and J by 5 bases, with 3 bases of the junction left unmatched. CDR1 and CDR2 (germline): SEHNR, FQNEAQ (reference sequence). The DNA for the CDR3 is TGTGCCAGCAGCCCTACAGGGGACGAGCAGTACTTC. Translated, it gives CASSPTGDEQYF.

In this sample, this clone turned up a few times. The rearrangement links TRBV9 to TRBJ1-2; D uncertain. The V end lost 4 bases, the J end lost 4 bases, and 11 bases lay between the germline ends. The CDR3 contains 13 residues. Per the germline V gene, CDR1 is SGDLS and CDR2 is YYNGEE. The DNA for the CDR3 is TGTGCCAGCAGCTCAACAGAACCCTATGGCTACACCTTC. Its protein is CASSSTEPYGYTF.